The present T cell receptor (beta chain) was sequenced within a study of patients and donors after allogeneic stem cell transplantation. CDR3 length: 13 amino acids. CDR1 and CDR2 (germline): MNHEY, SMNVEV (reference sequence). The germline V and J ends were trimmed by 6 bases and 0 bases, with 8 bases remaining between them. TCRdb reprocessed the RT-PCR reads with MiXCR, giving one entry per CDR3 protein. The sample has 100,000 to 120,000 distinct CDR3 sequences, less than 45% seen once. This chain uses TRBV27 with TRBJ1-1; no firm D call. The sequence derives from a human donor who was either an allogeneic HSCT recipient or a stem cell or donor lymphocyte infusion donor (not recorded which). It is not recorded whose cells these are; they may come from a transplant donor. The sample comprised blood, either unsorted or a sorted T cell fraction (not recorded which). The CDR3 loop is CASRSTMNTEAFF. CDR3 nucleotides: TGTGCCAGCAGATCCACCATGAACACTGAAGCTTTCTTT.